This T cell receptor beta chain comes out of a study of cytotoxic CD8 clonotypes in ibrutinib-treated CLL. V dropped 1 base and J dropped 3 bases, with 9 bases sitting between them. Germline loops: CDR1 MDHEN, CDR2 SYDVKM. The CDR3 has 14 residues. Measured with immunoSEQ multiplex PCR; TCRdb has only the in-frame clones, and not every one. The top ten hold roughly 22% of the sample, which has tens of thousands of clones, 56% seen once. TCR beta libraries used 1.5 to 2.5 micrograms of genomic DNA from cryopreserved PBMCs. This TCR came from a human donor with chronic lymphocytic leukemia. The chain is built from TRBV28 and TRBJ1-2; D unclear. The input for sequencing was PBMCs, taken after 24 months of ibrutinib treatment. CDR3 amino acids: CASSLSGSHYGYTF. CDR3 sequence (DNA): TGTGCCAGCAGTTTATCAGGCAGCCACTATGGCTACACCTTC.